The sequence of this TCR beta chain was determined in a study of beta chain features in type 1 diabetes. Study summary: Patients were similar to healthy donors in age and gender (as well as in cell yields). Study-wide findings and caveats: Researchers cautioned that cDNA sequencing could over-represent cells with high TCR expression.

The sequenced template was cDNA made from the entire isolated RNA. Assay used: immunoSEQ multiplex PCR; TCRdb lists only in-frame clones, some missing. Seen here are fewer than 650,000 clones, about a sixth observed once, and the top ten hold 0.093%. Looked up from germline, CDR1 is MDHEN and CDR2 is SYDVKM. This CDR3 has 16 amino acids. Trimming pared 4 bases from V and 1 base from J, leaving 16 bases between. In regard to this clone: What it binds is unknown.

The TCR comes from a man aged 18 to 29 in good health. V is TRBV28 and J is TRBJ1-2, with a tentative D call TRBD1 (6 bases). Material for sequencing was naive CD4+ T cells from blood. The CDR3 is CASSSSGTPLNYGYTF. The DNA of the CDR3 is TGTGCCAGCAGTTCTTCCGGGACACCCCTTAACTATGGCTACACCTTC.